A single TCR beta chain is shown here with its context. Antigen: not known. This sample was taken from a study of PD-L1 blockade in urothelial cancer. Study overall: Bladder-origin urothelial cancer in males covered about 90% of the roughly 30 patients. Individuals in the cohort had been given 0 to 3 earlier chemotherapy regimens. Overall study findings and caveats: Durable-benefit cases showed more tumor-associated blood clone expansion at 3 weeks.

Clones were read by immunoSEQ multiplex PCR, and TCRdb kept only the in-frame ones, dropping some. The data contain roughly 76,000 clones, under 95% of them singletons. Specified time point: peripheral blood 6 weeks after treatment start. The CDR3 contains 15 residues. Germline V gene sequence: CDR1 SGHNT, CDR2 YYREEE (reference sequence). V lost 5 bases and J lost 8; bases outside the gene matches: 7. This rearrangement joins TRBV5-4 to TRBJ2-1; TRBD2 aligns across 13 bases. The source of this sequence is a woman of 80 years or more with urothelial cancer. This material consisted of PBMCs, taken around atezolizumab (anti-PD-L1) treatment. This CDR3 is CASRPGTSGNHEQFF. CDR3 sequence (DNA): TGTGCCAGCAGACCTGGGACTAGCGGGAACCATGAGCAGTTCTTC.